The 22 T cell receptor beta chains given below trace back to one sample, sequenced in a study of cytomegalovirus exposure and HLA in healthy donors. Primers included in the PCR were 60 Vbeta and 13 Jbeta primers. The table came from immunoSEQ multiplex PCR; TCRdb's copy has only in-frame clones and leaves some out. This sample's table has fewer than 60,000 clones. The material sequenced was PBMCs. The receptors derive from a woman in her thirties or forties in good health and CMV-seronegative.

The chain couples TRBV30 to TRBJ2-1; TRBD1 agrees at 12 bases. The CDR3 covers 17 residues. V was pared by 0 bases and J by 8 bases, with 11 bases of the junction left unmatched. From germline, CDR1 is GTSNPN and CDR2 SVGIG (reference sequence). The CDR3, as DNA: TGTGCCTGGAGTGTATTGGTGGCGGGACAGGGGGCCGATGAGCAGTTCTTC. Translated, it gives CAWSVLVAGQGADEQFF.

Remarks on this clone: This sample includes further DNA sequences coding for the same CDR3. The chain is built from TRBV2 and TRBJ1-5; TRBD1 aligns across 7 bases. The CDR3 contains 13 residues. Germline V lookup: CDR1 SNHLY, CDR2 FYNNEI. Unmatched junction bases numbered 5, after V lost 7 bases and J lost 5 bases. CDR3 in DNA: TGTGCCAGCAAAAGGACAGGCGATCAGCCCCAGCATTTT. Translation gives CASKRTGDQPQHF. The full variable domain, rest sourced from reference TRBV2 and TRBJ1-5, is EPEVTQTPSHQVTQMGQEVILRCVPISNHLYFYWYRQILGQKVEFLVSFYNNEISEKSEIFDDQFSVERPDGSNFTLKIRSTKLEDSAMYFCASKRTGDQPQHFGDGTRLSIL.

This rearrangement joins TRBV5-1 to TRBJ2-3; 12 bases fit TRBD2. The CDR3 extends over 17 amino acids. V was clipped by 0 bases and J by 6 bases; unmatched bases: 8. Germline V gene lookup returns CDR1 SGHRS and CDR2 YFSETQ. The CDR3 is CASSLARTSGAADTQYF. CDR3 bases: TGCGCCAGCAGCTTGGCCCGGACTAGCGGGGCCGCGGATACGCAGTATTTT.

This sequence joins TRBV5-1 and TRBJ2-5, with TRBD2 matching over 11 bases. Germline assignment: CDR1 SGHRS and CDR2 YFSETQ. The CDR3 has 15 residues. V lost 0 bases and J lost 4; bases outside the gene matches: 2. The CDR3 DNA reads TGCGCCAGCAGCTTGGTTAGCGGGGGGGCAGAGACCCAGTACTTC. Translating it yields CASSLVSGGAETQYF. Combining the CDR3 with reference TRBV5-1 and TRBJ2-5 gives the whole variable domain KAGVTQTPRYLIKTRGQQVTLSCSPISGHRSVSWYQQTPGQGLQFLFEYFSETQRNKGNFPGRFSGRQFSNSRSEMNVSTLELGDSALYLCASSLVSGGAETQYFGPGTRLLVL.

The J gene is TRBJ2-1, the V gene TRBV19, with 9 nucleotides matching TRBD2. Germline-derived CDR1 and CDR2 are LNHDA and SQIVND (reference sequence). The CDR3 totals 14 residues. The V and J ends lost 1 base and 6 bases, in that order; junction bases with no gene match: 1. The CDR3 DNA reads TGTGCCAGTAGTATAGGACTAGCGGCCAATGAGCAGTTCTTC. It specifies CASSIGLAANEQFF.

The rearrangement links TRBV30 to TRBJ1-5, with TRBD1 as a possible D gene (5 bases). Trimming took 0 bases from V and 1 from J, leaving 16 bases between them. The CDR3 is 17 amino acids. Germline V gene lookup returns CDR1 GTSNPN and CDR2 SVGIG (reference sequence). The CDR3 region is CAWSVGVGQKSNQPQHF. The DNA of the CDR3 is TGTGCCTGGAGTGTAGGGGTGGGGCAGAAAAGCAATCAGCCCCAGCATTTT. Supplemented by reference TRBV30 and TRBJ1-5, the full variable domain reads SQTIHQWPATLVQPVGSPLSLECTVEGTSNPNLYWYRQAAGRGLQLLFYSVGIGQISSEVPQNLSASRPQDRQFILSSKKLLLSDSGFYLCAWSVGVGQKSNQPQHFGDGTRLSIL.

V usage is TRBV11-3 and J usage is TRBJ2-7; the D gene is possibly TRBD2 (5 bases). CDR3 size: 15 residues. Looked up from germline, CDR1 is SGHNT and CDR2 is YENEEA. Trimming pared 1 base from V and 0 bases from J, leaving 10 bases between. CDR3 DNA: TGTGCCAGCAGCTTAGGCGGGTCTCCCTCCTACGAGCAGTACTTC. It codes for CASSLGGSPSYEQYF.

The chain links TRBV10-3 to TRBJ1-1; D is possibly TRBD1 (5 bases). The germline CDR1 and CDR2 sequences are ENHRY and SYGVKD. V dropped 0 bases and J dropped 4 bases, with 9 bases sitting between them. This CDR3 has 14 amino acids. The CDR3 sequence is CAISESMGRTEAFF. DNA of the CDR3: TGTGCCATCAGTGAGTCGATGGGGCGCACTGAAGCTTTCTTT.

The chain combines TRBV5-1 with TRBJ1-1; D is unresolved. The CDR3 covers 16 residues. The V and J ends lost 0 bases and 2 bases respectively, with 14 bases between them. Looked up from germline, CDR1 is SGHRS and CDR2 is YFSETQ. The CDR3 sequence is CASSLDPVAHNTEAFF. The DNA of the CDR3 is TGCGCCAGCAGCTTGGATCCAGTGGCTCACAACACTGAAGCTTTCTTT.

The chain uses TRBV28 and TRBJ2-7, with D perhaps TRBD2 (6 bases). The CDR3 totals 13 residues. Germline V gives CDR1 MDHEN, CDR2 SYDVKM. The V end was cut by 8 bases, the J end by 7 bases, with 18 bases between. The CDR3 nucleotides read TGTGCCAGCCTCGGCGGGATTAGGGGAGAGCAGTACTTC. The encoded protein is CASLGGIRGEQYF. The variable domain in full, with the rest retrieved from reference TRBV28 and TRBJ2-7, is DVKVTQSSRYLVKRTGEKVFLECVQDMDHENMFWYRQDPGLGLRLIYFSYDVKMKEKGDIPEGYSVSREKKERFSLILESASTNQTSMYLCASLGGIRGEQYFGPGTRLTVT.

V is TRBV5-1 and J is TRBJ2-2; 11 bases line up with TRBD1. This CDR3 has 16 amino acids. The germline V gene has CDR1 SGHRS and CDR2 YFSETQ. V trimming: 4 bases; J trimming: 4 bases; junction bases outside the gene matches: 6. CDR3: CASSEPGTGGTGELFF. CDR3 in DNA: TGCGCCAGCAGCGAACCCGGGACAGGGGGCACCGGGGAGCTGTTTTTT.

The chain links TRBV7-9 to TRBJ1-2; D not resolved. This CDR3 contains 13 residues. In germline, CDR1 is SEHNR, CDR2 FQNEAQ (reference sequence). The germline V and J ends were trimmed by 1 base and 6 bases, with 9 bases remaining between them. The CDR3 DNA follows: TGTGCCAGCAGCTTAGGCGGGAGCCATGGCTACACCTTC. Protein sequence: CASSLGGSHGYTF.

This chain connects TRBV19 to TRBJ2-3; D not resolved. This CDR3 is 16 amino acids long. Per the germline V gene, CDR1 is LNHDA and CDR2 is SQIVND (reference sequence). V lost 5 bases and J lost 1, with 16 bases in between. The CDR3 DNA follows: TGTGCCAGTAGTTCCACCTATGATGTCGGCACAGATACGCAGTATTTT. Its translation: CASSSTYDVGTDTQYF.

V usage is TRBV7-8 and J usage is TRBJ1-1, with 8 bases that match TRBD1. Germline V gene sequence: CDR1 SGHVS, CDR2 FQNEAQ. The CDR3 extends over 17 amino acids. Trimming at V came to 5 bases and at J to 1 base, leaving 12 bases not matched to a gene. The CDR3 bases are TGTGCCAGCAGCGCCACTTGGGGACAGGCCGCGAACACTGAAGCTTTCTTT. This translates into CASSATWGQAANTEAFF.

The J gene is TRBJ2-3, the V gene TRBV9; 13 nucleotides match TRBD2. The CDR3 consists of 16 residues. CDR1 is SGDLS, CDR2 YYNGEE, per germline. V trimming: 2 bases; J trimming: 6 bases; junction bases outside the gene matches: 6. The CDR3 sequence: CASSVGLAGRVDTQYF. The DNA of the CDR3 is TGTGCCAGCAGCGTGGGACTAGCGGGGCGCGTGGATACGCAGTATTTT.

This chain joins TRBV10-1 and TRBJ1-2; a weak D match, TRBD1 (5 bases). The CDR3 loop spans 18 amino acids. Trimming removed 2 bases at V and 1 base at J, with 20 bases between. The germline V gene has CDR1 WNHNN and CDR2 SYGVQD (reference sequence). The CDR3 coding sequence is TGCGCCAGCAGTGAGGAGGCAGGGCCAATTGGGGATAACTATGGCTACACCTTC. It is translated as CASSEEAGPIGDNYGYTF.

The chain carries TRBV30 and TRBJ2-5; no clear D. Trimming took off 0 bases at V and 5 bases at J, with 10 bases between the two ends. Germline loops: CDR1 GTSNPN, CDR2 SVGIG (reference sequence). This CDR3 region has 13 residues. The CDR3 region has the DNA TGTGCCTGGAGTGTACGAAGCCGGGAGACCCAGTACTTC. Protein product: CAWSVRSRETQYF.

The chain combines TRBV5-1 with TRBJ2-4; 7 bases agree with TRBD1. V lost 4 bases, J lost 0 bases, and 7 bases stayed unmatched. Germline lookup yields CDR1 SGHRS and CDR2 YFSETQ. The CDR3 contains 16 residues. The CDR3, as DNA: TGCGCCAGCAGCGCCTCACAGGGGCTAGCCAAAAACATTCAGTACTTC. This sequence encodes CASSASQGLAKNIQYF. Full variable domain (remainder filled in from reference TRBV5-1 and TRBJ2-4): KAGVTQTPRYLIKTRGQQVTLSCSPISGHRSVSWYQQTPGQGLQFLFEYFSETQRNKGNFPGRFSGRQFSNSRSEMNVSTLELGDSALYLCASSASQGLAKNIQYFGAGTRLSVL.

This chain connects TRBV7-9 to TRBJ1-2; 7 positions match TRBD1. V shed 5 bases and J 1 base; nucleotides not matched to a gene: 4. CDR3 size: 14 residues. Germline V gene sequence: CDR1 SEHNR, CDR2 FQNEAQ (reference sequence). CDR3 sequence (DNA): TGTGCCAGCAGCCAGCAGGGGGGTAACTATGGCTACACCTTC. Translation gives CASSQQGGNYGYTF.

This chain joins TRBV7-7 and TRBJ2-7; 10 nucleotides match TRBD2. V was pared by 5 bases and J by 4 bases, with 8 bases of the junction left unmatched. The germline V gene has CDR1 SSHAT and CDR2 FNYEAQ (reference sequence). The CDR3 has 15 amino acids. The CDR3 loop reads CASSAGTSGMYEQYF. For the CDR3, the DNA is TGTGCCAGCAGCGCGGGTACTAGCGGGATGTACGAGCAGTACTTC.

This chain uses TRBV19 with TRBJ1-5; 10 bases are a match to TRBD1. V was clipped by 5 bases and J by 7 bases; unmatched bases: 14. Germline V gene sequence: CDR1 LNHDA, CDR2 SQIVND (reference sequence). The CDR3 extends over 17 amino acids. CDR3 in DNA: TGTGCCAGTAGTCCGACCTTGGGGGACAGGGGTGGCCAGCCCCAGCATTTT. Its protein product is CASSPTLGDRGGQPQHF.

V and J are TRBV18 and TRBJ1-2, with TRBD1 identical over 10 bases. The CDR3 sequence is 15 residues long. CDR1 KGHSH and CDR2 LQKENI come from the germline V gene. With 2 bases clipped from V and 2 bases from J, the junction kept 2 bases outside the gene matches. In DNA, the CDR3 is TGTGCCAGCTCACCAGAGACAGGGGGCAACTATGGCTACACCTTC. Translating gives CASSPETGGNYGYTF. Drawing the rest from reference TRBV18 and TRBJ1-2, the complete variable domain is NAGVMQNPRHLVRRRGQEARLRCSPMKGHSHVYWYRQLPEEGLKFMVYLQKENIIDESGMPKERFSAEFPKEGPSILRIQQVVRGDSAAYFCASSPETGGNYGYTFGSGTRLTVV.